Listed below are T cell receptor beta chains from one sample, sequenced in a study of blood T cell repertoires in COVID-19. Sequencing used immunoSEQ multiplex PCR; TCRdb keeps in-frame clones, though not all of them. The table includes over 150,000 clones, 86% detected once. Sequenced: peripheral blood. These receptor sequences come from a man aged 50-59 years with active or convalescent COVID-19. Both conserved end residues are part of each CDR3. D genes are given only for firm matches. Part of the rows lack a size; the others show once, few, many or a class for expanded clones.

abundance,v_gene,d_gene,j_gene,CDR3nt,CDR3aa
-,TRBV6-6,-,TRBJ1-1,TGTGCCAGCATCAACCCCGGGGTCACTGAAGCTTTCTTT,CASINPGVTEAFF
-,TRBV7-9,-,TRBJ2-3,TGTGCCAGCAGCCCAGCGTGGGACACACGAACAGATACGCAGTATTTT,CASSPAWDTRTDTQYF
-,TRBV14,TRBD2,TRBJ2-2,TGTGCCAGCAGCCCCCTTGGGCGGGAGCAGACCGGGGAGCTGTTTTTT,CASSPLGREQTGELFF
-,TRBV27,-,TRBJ2-1,TGTGCCAGCAGTTCCCGATACCCCGGGAAATTAGCCAATGAGCAGTTCTTC,CASSSRYPGKLANEQFF
-,TRBV7-9,-,TRBJ2-5,TGTGCCAGCGGGGGGGAGACCCAGTACTTC,CASGGETQYF
-,TRBV5-1,-,TRBJ2-7,TGCGCCAGCAGCCGACGACTCGGGGACATTAGCGAGCAGTACTTC,CASSRRLGDISEQYF
-,TRBV24-1,-,TRBJ2-1,TGTGCCACCAGTGCTCGCAGGGGTAAGTTGGATGAGCAGTTCTTC,CATSARRGKLDEQFF
-,TRBV5-1,-,TRBJ2-1,TGCGCCAGCAGCTTGGCCGGGGGAGATGGGGCTGGTGAGCAGTTCTTC,CASSLAGGDGAGEQFF
-,TRBV6-2/TRBV6-3,TRBD2,TRBJ2-1,TGTGCCAGCAGTTACAGACTAGCGGGGGGGCGTGAGCAGTTCTTC,CASSYRLAGGREQFF
-,TRBV15,TRBD1,TRBJ2-3,TGTGCCACCAGCATTTCCGGGACAGGGATTAGCACAGATACGCAGTATTTT,CATSISGTGISTDTQYF
-,TRBV2,-,TRBJ1-5,TGTGCCAGCAGTGAAACAGACAGATTAAGCAATCAGCCCCAGCATTTT,CASSETDRLSNQPQHF
-,TRBV19,TRBD2,TRBJ2-1,TGTGCCAGTAGTACGAGCGGGAGGGGGGGGAATGAGCAGTTCTTC,CASSTSGRGGNEQFF
-,TRBV11-3,TRBD1,TRBJ1-1,TGTGCCAGCAGCCGACAGGGGGCGAACACTGAAGCTTTCTTT,CASSRQGANTEAFF
-,TRBV29-1,-,TRBJ2-1,TGCAGCGTTGAGTCGCAGGGCAATGAGCAGTTCTTC,CSVESQGNEQFF
-,TRBV4-3,TRBD2,TRBJ2-5,TGCGCCAGCAGCCAAGCTGGGACTAGCGGGGGGCGGGAGACCCAGTACTTC,CASSQAGTSGGRETQYF
few,TRBV6-2/TRBV6-3,-,TRBJ2-7,TGTGCCAGCAGTTACTCTATCCAGCGGCCGCCTTCGGGCGAGCAGTACTTC,CASSYSIQRPPSGEQYF
few,TRBV19,TRBD1,TRBJ1-1,TGTGCCAGTAGTCCACGGACAGGAGGGGCAATCGAAGCTTTCTTT,CASSPRTGGAIEAFF
-,TRBV7-9,TRBD2,TRBJ2-1,TGTGCCAGCACCGGGTCAGCGGGACTAGCGGTGCGAGATTCCTACAATGAGCAGTTCTTC,CASTGSAGLAVRDSYNEQFF
-,TRBV28,-,TRBJ1-2,TGTGCCAGCAGTTTAGGTCAGGGGTATGGCTACACCTTC,CASSLGQGYGYTF
-,TRBV5-5,TRBD2,TRBJ2-3,TGTGCCAGCAGCTCGACTAGCGCCCTCACAGATACGCAGTATTTT,CASSSTSALTDTQYF
-,TRBV7-9,TRBD2,TRBJ2-3,TGTGCCAGCAGCTGGGGACTAGTTGGCACAGATACGCAGTATTTT,CASSWGLVGTDTQYF
-,TRBV6-2/TRBV6-3,TRBD1,TRBJ2-7,TGTGCCAGCAGTCGTCTAGGGGGCGCTTACGAGCAGTACTTC,CASSRLGGAYEQYF
-,TRBV4-2,-,TRBJ2-1,TGTGCCAGCAGCCAAGAAGAAAGGGGTGTCAAGAATGAGCAGTTCTTC,CASSQEERGVKNEQFF
-,TRBV9,TRBD2,TRBJ2-1,TGTGCCAGCAGCGTAGCCTCCCTCTCTGGCGGGAGGAGTTACAATGAGCAGTTCTTC,CASSVASLSGGRSYNEQFF
-,TRBV5-5,-,TRBJ2-3,TGTGCCAGCAGCTTTTCTAGCGCGGAAGATACGCAGTATTTT,CASSFSSAEDTQYF
-,TRBV7-2,TRBD1,TRBJ1-2,TGTGCCAGCACCGTAAACCAGGGGGACTATGGCTACACCTTC,CASTVNQGDYGYTF
-,TRBV7-2,-,TRBJ1-1,TGTGCCAGCAGCCTAGACCGGGACACGGGGCTGAACACTGAAGCTTTCTTT,CASSLDRDTGLNTEAFF
-,TRBV6-2/TRBV6-3,-,TRBJ1-1,TGTGCCAGCAGTTTCCCTAGTGGAACTGAAGCTTTCTTT,CASSFPSGTEAFF
-,TRBV19,-,TRBJ1-2,TGTGCCAGTAGTATTGCCGATCGTGGGAGGGTGCAAAGGTCCGCTGGCTACACCTTC,CASSIADRGRVQRSAGYTF
-,TRBV5-6,TRBD1,TRBJ1-5,TGTGCCAGCAGCTTGGGGACAGGGATTGAGCCCCAGCATTTT,CASSLGTGIEPQHF
once,TRBV24-1,TRBD1,TRBJ2-7,TGTGCCACCAGTGACACCGGGACAGGGAGCTCCTACGAGCAGTACTTC,CATSDTGTGSSYEQYF
-,TRBV5-1,-,TRBJ1-6,TGCGCCAGCAGCGGAAGAAGGGAAGGGGGATTGGGGAATTCACCCCTCCACTTT,CASSGRREGGLGNSPLHF
-,TRBV18,-,TRBJ1-1,TGTGCCAGCTCACCCCTGGCAGGGCAGAACACTGAAGCTTTCTTT,CASSPLAGQNTEAFF
once,TRBV27,TRBD2,TRBJ2-1,TGTGCCAGCAGTTTCCACCGACGACTAGCGGGAGACCATATTACCTACAATGAGCAGTTCTTC,CASSFHRRLAGDHITYNEQFF
-,TRBV7-3,-,TRBJ2-3,TGTGCCAGCAGGCGCACGAGCACAGATACGCAGTATTTT,CASRRTSTDTQYF
once,TRBV24-1,-,TRBJ1-1,TGTGCCACCAGGGATTCCAGGGGAAACACTGAAGCTTTCTTT,CATRDSRGNTEAFF